This section outlines one T cell receptor beta chain sequence together with its context. No antigen is known for it. CDR1 and CDR2 from the germline V gene are SNHLY and FYNNEI. Trimming cost V 1 base and J 4 bases; bases outside gene matches: 8. The CDR3 contains 17 residues. This record comes from a study of blood T cells in healthy people across ages. Together with a sample-barcoded 5' primer, a J-beta primer mix was included in a second PCR lasting about 7 to 12 cycles. TCRdb reanalysed the 5' RACE reads using MiXCR and keeps one entry per CDR3 protein. The table has 750,000 to 850,000 distinct CDR3 sequences, 25% seen once; the top ten hold approximately 3.7%. Study conclusions and caveats: Unsorted PBMCs prevented conclusive naive versus antigen-experienced comparison. Expanded clonotype shifts may have been confounded, as the donors had an unknown CMV status.

This sample also belongs to another study, concerning T cells of mothers and their children.

This sequence was found in a boy aged 5-17 years in good health. J is TRBJ2-5 and V is TRBV2; 11 nucleotides agree with TRBD2. Material: blood. CDR3: CASSEVGLADSGETQYF. For the CDR3, the DNA is TGTGCCAGCAGTGAAGTGGGACTAGCGGATTCGGGAGAGACCCAGTACTTC.